Listed below are T cell receptor beta chains from one sample, sequenced in a study of human thymus T cells. Libraries were prepared by immunoSEQ multiplex PCR; TCRdb keeps only in-frame clonotypes and omits some of them. Here the sample spans tens of thousands of clones, approximately 93% being singletons. Sample: blood. These TCRs come from a boy younger than two with a congenital heart defect but otherwise immunologically healthy. Both conserved end residues are part of each CDR3. A D gene is named only where the DNA matches it firmly. Part of the rows lack a size; the others show once, few, many or a class for expanded clones.

V	size	J	D	CDR3	DNA
TRBV7-2	once	TRBJ1-6	TRBD1	CASSLRDSNSPLHF	TGTGCCAGCAGCCTCCGGGACAGTAATTCACCCCTCCACTTT
TRBV19	NA	TRBJ1-2	NA	CASSSGAGNGYTF	TGTGCCAGTAGTAGCGGAGCAGGAAATGGCTACACCTTC
TRBV19	NA	TRBJ1-1	NA	CASTTRSTEAFF	TGTGCCAGTACGACAAGGAGCACTGAAGCTTTCTTT
TRBV28	NA	TRBJ2-1	TRBD1	CASSSYRGPYNEQFF	TGTGCCAGCAGTTCTTACAGGGGACCTTACAATGAGCAGTTCTTC
TRBV7-9	few	TRBJ2-3	TRBD1	CASSLTRDSGDTQYF	TGTGCCAGCAGCTTAACCCGGGACAGTGGAGATACGCAGTATTTT
TRBV27	NA	TRBJ2-5	NA	CASSLAGETQYF	TGTGCCAGCAGTTTAGCGGGAGAGACCCAGTACTTC
TRBV4-1	once	TRBJ2-3	TRBD2	CASSPPGLAGGVADTQYF	TGCGCCAGCAGCCCTCCGGGACTAGCGGGGGGGGTGGCAGATACGCAGTATTTT
TRBV12-5	NA	TRBJ2-3	NA	CASGSVSTDTQYF	TGTGCTAGTGGAAGTGTTAGCACAGATACGCAGTATTTT
TRBV11-2	NA	TRBJ1-2	TRBD1	CASSLDWRGPYGYTF	TGTGCCAGCAGCTTAGATTGGAGGGGGCCTTATGGCTACACCTTC
TRBV6-5	NA	TRBJ1-5	NA	CASSSHLSGGGQPQHF	TGTGCCAGCAGTTCCCATCTCTCGGGGGGGGGTCAGCCCCAGCATTTT
TRBV28	once	TRBJ2-7	TRBD2	CASSLWAGLAGSEQYF	TGTGCCAGCAGTTTATGGGCAGGACTAGCGGGAAGTGAGCAGTACTTC
TRBV9	NA	TRBJ2-3	TRBD2	CASSVRGVASTDTQYF	TGTGCCAGCAGCGTACGGGGGGTAGCTAGCACAGATACGCAGTATTTT
TRBV5-1	NA	TRBJ2-6	NA	CASREGPKGGSGANVLTF	TGCGCCAGCAGGGAGGGACCCAAGGGGGGCTCTGGGGCCAACGTCCTGACTTTC
TRBV18	NA	TRBJ1-5	TRBD1	CASAQGTGYQPQHF	TGTGCCAGCGCACAGGGGACAGGTTATCAGCCCCAGCATTTT
TRBV5-1	NA	TRBJ1-2	NA	CASSLDTNYGYTF	TGCGCCAGCAGCTTGGACACTAACTATGGCTACACCTTC